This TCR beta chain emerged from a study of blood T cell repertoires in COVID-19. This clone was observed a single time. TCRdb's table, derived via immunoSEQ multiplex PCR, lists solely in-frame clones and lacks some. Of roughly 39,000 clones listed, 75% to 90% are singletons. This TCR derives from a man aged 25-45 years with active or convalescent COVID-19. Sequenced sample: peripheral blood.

CDR3: CASSLREGGNEQYV. The CDR3, as DNA: TGTGCCAGCAGTTTACGGGAGGGAGGCAACGAGCAGTACGTC. The chain recombines TRBV6-6 with TRBJ2-7; 8 nucleotides agree with TRBD2. Unmatched junction bases numbered 7, after V lost 4 bases and J lost 5 bases. CDR1 and CDR2 (germline): MNHNY, SVGAGI (reference sequence). The CDR3 contains 14 residues.